This is a list of T cell receptor beta chains from one sample in a study of metastatic and nonmetastatic thyroid tumors. MiXCR was used by TCRdb to re-call the PCR reads. The sample includes approximately 15,000 clones, roughly 33% of them seen just once. Source material: tumor tissue. The receptors were gathered from a male donor with papillary thyroid cancer or a benign thyroid nodule (not recorded which). Some clones in this sample may be carry-over from other donors' samples. CDR3s leave out the opening cysteine and the closing phenylalanine or tryptophan.

V: TRBV6-6
length: 13
J: TRBJ2-1
CDR3: ASSYEDGTYNEQF

V: TRBV6-1
length: 13
J: TRBJ1-6
CDR3: ASSEVRQGNSPLH

V: TRBV6-1
length: 9
J: TRBJ2-5
CDR3: ASSYGETQY

V: TRBV6-1
length: 13
J: TRBJ1-2
CDR3: ASSGTTSSLYGYT

V: TRBV30
length: 11
J: TRBJ1-1
CDR3: AWSVVPGTEAF

V: TRBV20-1
length: 12
J: TRBJ2-1
CDR3: SARDTSGYNEQF

V: TRBV5-1
length: 15
J: TRBJ2-5
CDR3: ASREGTSGGAGETQY

V: TRBV2
length: 14
J: TRBJ1-5
CDR3: ASRVQGAGINQPQH

V: TRBV20-1
length: 14
J: TRBJ2-3
CDR3: SASYGLAGGVDTQY

V: TRBV28
length: 12
J: TRBJ1-5
CDR3: ASSSGGTNQPQH

V: TRBV6-2/TRBV6-3
length: 11
J: TRBJ2-7
CDR3: ASSSITSYEQY

V: TRBV9
length: 14
J: TRBJ2-4
CDR3: ASSVGQGLGKNIQY

V: TRBV7-9
length: 12
J: TRBJ1-2
CDR3: ASSLGDRLGGYT

V: TRBV7-2
length: 18
J: TRBJ1-3
CDR3: ASSNPLGIAEQGSGNTIY

V: TRBV7-2
length: 11
J: TRBJ2-7
CDR3: ASSFGQGGEQY

V: TRBV18
length: 13
J: TRBJ1-4
CDR3: ASSPPNSQGEKLF

V: TRBV7-2
length: 11
J: TRBJ1-1
CDR3: ASSSTVNTEAF

V: TRBV5-1
length: 13
J: TRBJ1-5
CDR3: ASSLGTGGGQPQH

V: TRBV10-1
length: 13
J: TRBJ2-7
CDR3: ASSDSTDPYYEQY

V: TRBV18
length: 15
J: TRBJ2-7
CDR3: ATSPHWFRDREYEQY

V: TRBV28
length: 13
J: TRBJ2-7
CDR3: ASSFQQGYSYEQY

V: TRBV7-6
length: 10
J: TRBJ2-7
CDR3: ASSTGDLEQY

V: TRBV27
length: 15
J: TRBJ2-2
CDR3: ASRLGRQGADTGELF

V: TRBV20-1
length: 11
J: TRBJ2-3
CDR3: SATVDSTDTQY

V: TRBV5-6
length: 13
J: TRBJ2-7
CDR3: ASSFRGVSSYEQY

V: TRBV5-1
length: 15
J: TRBJ2-6
CDR3: ASRGLAGGHGANALT

V: TRBV29-1
length: 10
J: TRBJ2-2
CDR3: SALLGPGELF

V: TRBV19
length: 13
J: TRBJ2-2
CDR3: ASSSKRGGGGELF

V: TRBV6-1
length: 13
J: TRBJ2-1
CDR3: ASSEWRATYNEQF

V: TRBV6-2/TRBV6-3
length: 10
J: TRBJ2-5
CDR3: ASSWGEETQY

V: TRBV11-2
length: 10
J: TRBJ2-7
CDR3: ASSLGNYEQY

V: TRBV2
length: 13
J: TRBJ2-7
CDR3: ASSQEGQGTYEQY

V: TRBV6-1
length: 12
J: TRBJ1-2
CDR3: ASSRTATNYGYT

V: TRBV30
length: 10
J: TRBJ1-4
CDR3: AWSVLREKLF

V: TRBV30
length: 14
J: TRBJ1-1
CDR3: AWSDDIREVNTEAF

V: TRBV12-5
length: 13
J: TRBJ2-1
CDR3: ASGPSGQGRNEQF

V: TRBV7-2
length: 12
J: TRBJ1-5
CDR3: ASSLRKGNQPQH

V: TRBV28
length: 10
J: TRBJ2-3
CDR3: ASSSVTDTQY

V: TRBV6-2/TRBV6-3
length: 14
J: TRBJ2-7
CDR3: ASRTHPGQGTYEQY

V: TRBV7-9
length: 12
J: TRBJ1-1
CDR3: ASSLQGAGTEAF

V: TRBV7-2
length: 17
J: TRBJ2-1
CDR3: ASSYGLAGAAKSYNEQF

V: TRBV3-1
length: 12
J: TRBJ1-2
CDR3: ASSQDSAGYGYT

V: TRBV7-2
length: 16
J: TRBJ2-1
CDR3: ASSLKTPGPASYNEQF

V: TRBV6-5
length: 11
J: TRBJ2-7
CDR3: ASSYRGDYEQY

V: TRBV27
length: 12
J: TRBJ1-1
CDR3: ASSKGLQNTEAF

V: TRBV7-9
length: 13
J: TRBJ2-6
CDR3: ASSLRLFGANVLT

V: TRBV18
length: 11
J: TRBJ2-7
CDR3: ASSLMGTYEQY

V: TRBV20-1
length: 13
J: TRBJ2-7
CDR3: SARYRGKGIYEQY

V: TRBV4-1
length: 16
J: TRBJ2-1
CDR3: ASSPEVRASFRSNEQF

V: TRBV5-1
length: 12
J: TRBJ1-4
CDR3: AISGARGNEKLF

V: TRBV19
length: 13
J: TRBJ2-7
CDR3: ASSGRDRGFHEQY

V: TRBV5-6
length: 12
J: TRBJ2-4
CDR3: ASSLARRGTIQY

V: TRBV12-5
length: 15
J: TRBJ2-7
CDR3: ASGQTGTSGSRYEQY